Presented here are 19 T cell receptor beta chains from one specimen sequenced in a study of long-term antiretroviral therapy in people with HIV. Runs used v3.0 of the immunoSEQ assay and were done at survey level. Only in-frame clones appear in the TCRdb table, and some are missing; sequencing was by immunoSEQ multiplex PCR. Of around 26,000 clones listed, approximately 80% are singletons. The specimen was unsorted PBMCs, collected 1.1 years before starting antiretroviral therapy. These receptors came from a woman aged 30 to 39 with HIV.

The chain has TRBV6-1 and TRBJ1-1; D is perhaps TRBD1 (5 bases). The CDR3 contains 12 residues. Trimming left V 9 bases short and J 4 bases short, with 12 bases between. Germline V gene data show CDR1 as MNHNS and CDR2 as SASEGT. CDR3 DNA: TGTGCCAGTAGCCCCGGGGGCACTGAAGCTTTCTTT. Its translation is CASSPGGTEAFF.

Written as DNA, the CDR3 is TGTGCCTGGAGTGTACGGGGGCCCGGAAACACCATATATTTT. It yields the protein CAWSVRGPGNTIYF. The chain couples TRBV30 to TRBJ1-3; possibly TRBD1 for D (6 bases). V was cut by 0 bases and J by 4 bases, with 10 bases left in between. The germline V gene has CDR1 GTSNPN and CDR2 SVGIG (reference sequence). The CDR3 runs to 14 residues.

The gene calls are TRBV2 and TRBJ1-5; D call uncertain. The CDR3 spans 15 residues. Trimming cost V 2 bases and J 6 bases, with 14 bases left between them. From germline, CDR1 is SNHLY and CDR2 FYNNEI. In nucleotides, the CDR3 is TGTGCCAGCAGTGAATCAATCGGGGTAGGTCAGCCCCAGCATTTT. Translated: CASSESIGVGQPQHF. The variable domain in full, with the rest retrieved from reference TRBV2 and TRBJ1-5, is EPEVTQTPSHQVTQMGQEVILRCVPISNHLYFYWYRQILGQKVEFLVSFYNNEISEKSEIFDDQFSVERPDGSNFTLKIRSTKLEDSAMYFCASSESIGVGQPQHFGDGTRLSIL.

The gene calls are TRBV18 and TRBJ2-5; the D gene is possibly TRBD2 (6 bases). V was clipped by 1 base and J by 5 bases, with 8 bases between them. CDR1 KGHSH and CDR2 LQKENI come from the germline V gene. The CDR3 is made up of 13 amino acids. The chain's CDR3 is CASSPRLGETQYF. The CDR3 region has the DNA TGTGCCAGCTCACCACGACTAGGCGAGACCCAGTACTTC.

The genes are TRBV19 and TRBJ1-2; D is unclear. CDR1 is LNHDA, CDR2 SQIVND, per germline (reference sequence). V lost 5 bases to trimming and J lost 7 bases, with 26 bases between them. The CDR3 consists of 17 residues. The CDR3 reads CASSQAYSGGGRGGYTF. In nucleotides, the CDR3 is TGTGCCAGTAGTCAGGCCTATTCAGGAGGCGGTCGGGGTGGCTACACCTTC.

The chain couples TRBV15 to TRBJ1-1, with D possibly TRBD1 on 6 matching bases. The V end was cut by 5 bases, the J end by 1 base, with 8 bases between. CDR1 is LNHNV, CDR2 YYDKDF, per germline (reference sequence). The CDR3 has 13 amino acids. CDR3 in amino acids: CATSEDRNTEAFF. The CDR3 DNA reads as TGTGCCACCAGCGAGGACAGGAACACTGAAGCTTTCTTT.

V gene TRBV7-8 combines with J gene TRBJ2-7; weak D call: TRBD2 (6 bases). The CDR3 consists of 15 residues. With 5 bases removed from V and 2 bases from J, the gap between germline ends came to 16 bases. Per the germline V gene, CDR1 is SGHVS and CDR2 is FQNEAQ. CDR3 protein: CASSRAGTEAYEQYV. The DNA of the CDR3 is TGTGCCAGCAGCCGCGCCGGGACTGAAGCCTACGAGCAGTACGTC.

The V and J genes are TRBV9 and TRBJ1-5; D gene unclear. V shed 5 bases and J shed 5 bases, with 11 bases lying between them. The V gene's germline CDR1 is SGDLS and CDR2 YYNGEE. The CDR3 is made up of 13 amino acids. CDR3 in DNA: TGTGCCAGCAGTCAGGAGGGTTATCAGCCCCAGCATTTT. This codes for CASSQEGYQPQHF.

The chain employs TRBV2 and TRBJ2-5; 8 bases are a match to TRBD2. The ends lost 3 bases at V and 5 bases at J; junction bases unmatched: 5. Looked up from germline, CDR1 is SNHLY and CDR2 is FYNNEI. This CDR3 region has 14 residues. CDR3 in amino acids: CASSDGAGAETQYF. As DNA, the CDR3 is TGTGCCAGCAGTGACGGAGCGGGGGCGGAGACCCAGTACTTC.

CDR3 amino acids: CASTRLGAAGNTIYF. CDR3 in DNA: TGTGCCAGCACACGGCTGGGGGCGGCTGGAAACACCATATATTTT. The chain recombines TRBV6-5 with TRBJ1-3; tentative D call: TRBD1 (6 bases). V was clipped by 7 bases and J by 2 bases, with 15 bases between them. Germline loops: CDR1 MNHEY, CDR2 SVGAGI. The CDR3 sequence is 15 residues long.

V and J are TRBV7-9 and TRBJ2-3; tentative D call: TRBD1 (6 bases). The CDR3 contains 14 residues. Trimming took 4 bases from V and 6 from J, leaving 14 bases between them. Germline loops: CDR1 SEHNR, CDR2 FQNEAQ (reference sequence). The CDR3 region has the DNA TGTGCCAGCAGCTCGATGGACAGCTTGGATACGCAGTATTTT. Translation: CASSSMDSLDTQYF.

The CDR3 is CASSLQGNGVLTF. In DNA form, the CDR3 reads TGTGCCAGCAGCTTACAAGGGAACGGCGTCCTGACTTTC. The chain links TRBV5-4 to TRBJ2-6, with D hard to call. V lost 2 bases and J 12 bases, leaving 12 bases between the germline ends. The germline V gene encodes CDR1 SGHNT and CDR2 YYREEE (reference sequence). This CDR3 is 13 amino acids long. Combining the CDR3 with reference TRBV5-4 and TRBJ2-6 gives the whole variable domain ETGVTQSPTHLIKTRGQQVTLRCSSQSGHNTVSWYQQALGQGPQFIFQYYREEENGRGNFPPRFSGLQFPNYSSELNVNALELDDSALYLCASSLQGNGVLTFGAGSRLTVL.

This rearrangement joins TRBV28 to TRBJ1-1, with D uncertain. This CDR3 has 12 amino acids. Between the trimmed V and J ends, which lost 5 bases and 8 bases, there was a span of 12 bases. Looked up from germline, CDR1 is MDHEN and CDR2 is SYDVKM. The CDR3 spells CASSLPRTEAFF. CDR3 DNA: TGTGCCAGCAGTCTCCCAAGAACGGAAGCTTTCTTT.

The chain joins TRBV5-1 to TRBJ2-5; 12 bases are shared with TRBD1. From germline, CDR1 is SGHRS and CDR2 YFSETQ. The CDR3 loop spans 16 amino acids. The V gene end was trimmed by 3 bases and the J gene end by 0 bases; junction bases not matched to a gene: 3. The CDR3 coding sequence is TGCGCCAGCAGCTCGGGGACAGGGGGCTACCAAGAGACCCAGTACTTC. Protein product: CASSSGTGGYQETQYF.

V usage is TRBV11-2 and J usage is TRBJ2-2; D is undetermined. V was clipped by 2 bases and J by 3 bases, with 16 bases between them. The CDR3 runs 17 residues. Germline V CDR1 and CDR2: SGHAT, FQNNGV. The CDR3, as DNA: TGTGCCAGCAGCTTATTTTCTCGCTTCGGGTACACCGGGGAGCTGTTTTTT. Protein: CASSLFSRFGYTGELFF.

This chain joins TRBV10-2 and TRBJ2-1, with D possibly being TRBD2 (7 bases). This CDR3 region has 15 residues. The V end was cut by 6 bases, the J end by 8 bases, with 20 bases between. From germline, CDR1 is WSHSY and CDR2 SAAADI. CDR3 sequence: CASRDAAGAYYEQFF. CDR3 DNA: TGCGCCAGCAGAGACGCGGCGGGGGCCTATTATGAGCAGTTCTTC.

By frequency in the sample, this clone is medium-sized. The chain carries TRBV21-1 and TRBJ1-4. TRBV21-1 is noted as a pseudogene. CDR3 length equals 20 residues. DNA of the CDR3: TGTGCCAGCAGCAACCCCCCCGGGGGGCCCTTTAAGAGCGATAGGGAAAAACTGTTTTTT. Translating gives CASSNPPGGPFKSDREKLFF.

The gene calls are TRBV7-9 and TRBJ2-6; D unresolved. V was shortened by 6 bases and J by 0 bases, with 9 bases between the two germline ends. Looked up from germline, CDR1 is SEHNR and CDR2 is FQNEAQ (reference sequence). The CDR3 is made up of 15 amino acids. The CDR3 region is CASSSSNSGANVLTF. In DNA, the CDR3 is TGTGCCAGCAGTTCGAGCAACTCTGGGGCCAACGTCCTGACTTTC.

This sequence joins TRBV30 and TRBJ1-1; D ambiguous. There are 13 residues in the CDR3. Trimming stripped 1 base from V and 4 bases from J, with 10 bases between. Germline CDR1 GTSNPN, CDR2 SVGIG (reference sequence). This CDR3 reads CAWSAIAFTEAFF. The CDR3, as DNA: TGTGCCTGGAGTGCCATAGCGTTCACTGAAGCTTTCTTT.